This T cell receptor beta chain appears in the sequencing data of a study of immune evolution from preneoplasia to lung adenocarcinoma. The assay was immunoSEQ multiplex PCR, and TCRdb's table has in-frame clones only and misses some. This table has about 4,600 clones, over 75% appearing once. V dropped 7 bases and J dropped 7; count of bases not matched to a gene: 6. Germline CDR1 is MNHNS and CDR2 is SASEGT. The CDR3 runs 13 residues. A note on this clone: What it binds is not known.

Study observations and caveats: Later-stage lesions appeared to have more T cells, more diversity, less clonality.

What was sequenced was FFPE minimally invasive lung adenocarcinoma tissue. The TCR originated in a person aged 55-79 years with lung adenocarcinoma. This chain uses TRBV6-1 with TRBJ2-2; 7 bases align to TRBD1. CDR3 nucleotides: TGTGCCAGCACCTTAGGACAGGTCGGGGAGCTGTTTTTT. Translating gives CASTLGQVGELFF.